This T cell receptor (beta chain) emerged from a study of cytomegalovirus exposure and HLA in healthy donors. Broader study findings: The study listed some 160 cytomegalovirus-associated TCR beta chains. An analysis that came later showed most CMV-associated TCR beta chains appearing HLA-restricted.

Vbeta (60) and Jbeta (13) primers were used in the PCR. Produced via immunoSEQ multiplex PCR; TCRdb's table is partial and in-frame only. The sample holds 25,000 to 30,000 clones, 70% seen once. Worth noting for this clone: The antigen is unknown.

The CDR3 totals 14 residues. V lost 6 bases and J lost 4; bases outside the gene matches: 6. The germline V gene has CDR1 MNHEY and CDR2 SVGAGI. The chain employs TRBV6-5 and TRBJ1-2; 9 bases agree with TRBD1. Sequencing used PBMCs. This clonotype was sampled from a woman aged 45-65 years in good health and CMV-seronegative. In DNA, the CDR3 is TGTGCCAGCAGGACTACAGGGGGCAGCTATGGCTACACCTTC. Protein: CASRTTGGSYGYTF.